This record looks at one T cell receptor (beta chain) sequence and its context. What it recognizes is unknown. The data derive from a study of T cell responses to AZD1222 COVID-19 vaccine. General study points: Nearly half of spike-specific TCRs reportedly target unmutated variant regions. AZD1222 recipients seropositive at baseline numbered only 5 to 7. With dominance at 160-218 and 743-854, vaccine-associated CD4 TCRs spanned spike.

Sequenced by immunoSEQ multiplex PCR; TCRdb stores in-frame clones only, minus some. The table includes more than 110,000 clones, approximately 93% detected once. The V end was cut by 5 bases, the J end by 3 bases, with 10 bases between. CDR3 size: 13 residues. Germline V gives CDR1 MNHEY, CDR2 SVGAGI. The chain carries TRBV6-5 and TRBJ1-1, with a weak D call TRBD1 (5 bases). The clonotype comes from an adult in good health. The source was peripheral blood, collected on day 0 of AZD1222 vaccination. CDR3 sequence: CASSPQGDTEAFF. CDR3 sequence (DNA): TGTGCCAGCAGTCCGCAGGGTGACACTGAAGCTTTCTTT.